This T cell receptor (beta chain) is from a study of CD8+ T cells in alopecia areata. RNA was extracted and reverse transcribed into cDNA as the sequencing template. The protocol was immunoSEQ multiplex PCR, while the TCRdb copy is restricted to in-frame clones and leaves out a portion. The top ten clones hold around 2.8% of a sample with roughly 230,000 clones, around two fifths of them seen once. A word on this clone: Antigen specificity is unknown.

Treatment given: oral pan-JAK inhibitor, 5-10 mg twice daily. V lost 7 bases to trimming and J lost 3 bases, with 27 bases between them. The CDR3 is made up of 17 amino acids. In germline, CDR1 is SQVTM, CDR2 ANQGSEA. Study-wide points: Sharing of TCRs across patients appeared less clear than in mice, possibly for HLA-related reasons.

The material was CD4+ T cells sorted from blood, obtained at approximately week 36, from a patient treated with tofacitinib. The origin of this receptor is a human donor with alopecia areata. This chain connects TRBV29-1 to TRBJ2-5; D gene unclear. The CDR3 DNA reads as TGCAGCGCTGACTCTACCGTGTATTCCGAATGGGAAGAGACCCAGTACTTC. This sequence encodes CSADSTVYSEWEETQYF.